Following are 20 T cell receptor beta chains from one sample sequenced in a study of cytomegalovirus exposure and HLA in healthy donors. The PCR had 60 Vbeta and 13 Jbeta primers. Profiled with immunoSEQ multiplex PCR; TCRdb holds only in-frame clones, not every one. Among approximately 150,000 clones listed, around 75% were seen once. The specimen was PBMCs. Receptor source: a man aged 55-75 years in good health and CMV-seronegative.

The chain has TRBV10-3 and TRBJ2-1; 8 nucleotides line up with TRBD2. Germline values: CDR1 ENHRY, CDR2 SYGVKD. The V gene end was trimmed by 3 bases and the J gene end by 4 bases; junction bases not matched to a gene: 5. The CDR3 is made up of 15 amino acids. For the CDR3, the DNA is TGTGCCATCAGTGATGTGACTAGCGTATACAATGAGCAGTTCTTC. Protein: CAISDVTSVYNEQFF.

This clone was found once. The chain employs TRBV6-5 and TRBJ2-7, with 8 nucleotides matching TRBD1. Germline V gene data show CDR1 as MNHEY and CDR2 as SVGAGI. The CDR3 totals 14 residues. V shed 4 bases, J shed 2 bases, and the junction held 4 bases outside the gene matches. CDR3 DNA: TGTGCCAGCAGTTCCCGGACAGGGACCTACGAGCAGTACTTC. It encodes CASSSRTGTYEQYF.

The gene calls are TRBV7-6 and TRBJ2-7; no reliable D call. Trimming took 2 bases from V and 3 from J, leaving 8 bases between them. Germline V lookup: CDR1 SGHVS, CDR2 FNYEAQ. The CDR3 has 13 residues. The CDR3 reads CASSLPSNYEQYF. CDR3 bases: TGTGCCAGCAGCTTACCAAGCAACTACGAGCAGTACTTC.

The V call is TRBV29-1, the J call TRBJ2-5; TRBD1 matches 8 bases. V trimming: 5 bases; J trimming: 1 base; junction bases outside the gene matches: 3. The CDR3 is 13 residues long. CDR1 is SQVTM and CDR2 is ANQGSEA in the germline V gene. The CDR3 DNA is TGCAGCGTTCGTGGACAGGGCCAAGAGACCCAGTACTTC. It yields the protein CSVRGQGQETQYF.

This clone was counted only a few times. V gene TRBV9 combines with J gene TRBJ2-1; the D is unclear. This CDR3 comprises 13 residues. Between the trimmed V and J ends, which lost 4 bases and 5 bases, there was a span of 10 bases. CDR1 and CDR2 from the germline V gene are SGDLS and YYNGEE. The CDR3 DNA reads TGTGCCAGCAGCCCCTCTACGCACAATGAGCAGTTCTTC. This encodes CASSPSTHNEQFF.

This chain joins TRBV5-1 and TRBJ2-7, with D perhaps TRBD2 (6 bases). Per the germline V gene, CDR1 is SGHRS and CDR2 is YFSETQ. Trimming cost V 0 bases and J 6 bases, with 13 bases left between them. The CDR3 is made up of 14 amino acids. CDR3 coding DNA: TGCGCCAGCAGCTTGGGAACACGGGGGATCGAGCAGTACTTC. It encodes CASSLGTRGIEQYF.

The rearrangement uses TRBV25-1 and TRBJ1-4, with 7 bases aligning to TRBD1. CDR1 is MGHDK and CDR2 is SYGVNS in the germline V gene. Trimming removed 6 bases from V and 8 bases from J; junction bases left unmatched: 6. The CDR3 is 13 amino acids. CDR3 sequence: CASRTGYREKLFF. CDR3 nucleotides: TGTGCCAGCAGGACAGGGTATAGGGAAAAACTGTTTTTT.

V and J are TRBV7-6 and TRBJ1-6; 7 bases fit TRBD1. Looked up from germline, CDR1 is SGHVS and CDR2 is FNYEAQ. J was trimmed by 5 bases and V by 5 bases; bases with no gene match: 18. This CDR3 is 19 amino acids long. The DNA of the CDR3 is TGTGCCAGCAGCCTGAGCCCCGGACAGGCGATGGGGGATAATTCACCCCTCCACTTT. This gives the protein CASSLSPGQAMGDNSPLHF.

This chain connects TRBV5-1 to TRBJ1-4, with TRBD1 matching over 7 bases. The J segment lost 5 bases and the V segment lost 0 bases, leaving 10 bases of the junction unmatched. The CDR3 sequence is 17 residues long. The germline V gene encodes CDR1 SGHRS and CDR2 YFSETQ. As DNA, the CDR3 is TGCGCCAGCAGCTTGGCCGGAGGGGGCCGTGGGAATGAAAAACTGTTTTTT. Translated, it gives CASSLAGGGRGNEKLFF.

The V gene is TRBV9, the J gene TRBJ2-3; D not certain. Trimming removed 4 bases from V and 0 bases from J, with 9 bases in between. CDR3 size: 14 residues. Germline V gives CDR1 SGDLS, CDR2 YYNGEE. The DNA for the CDR3 is TGTGCCAGCAGCCCCGTCGGTAGCACAGATACGCAGTATTTT. Its translation: CASSPVGSTDTQYF.

This chain connects TRBV19 to TRBJ1-1, with D perhaps matching TRBD1 (5 bases). The CDR3 length is 15 residues. The ends were cut back, 2 bases at V and 0 bases at J, with 10 bases in the middle. Germline V CDR1 and CDR2: LNHDA, SQIVND (reference sequence). The CDR3 loop is CASSITGRVNTEAFF. The CDR3 DNA sequence: TGTGCCAGTAGTATAACAGGTCGGGTGAACACTGAAGCTTTCTTT.

V gene TRBV5-1 combines with J gene TRBJ2-1; D unresolved. This CDR3 region has 18 residues. CDR1 and CDR2 from the germline V gene are SGHRS and YFSETQ. The V end lost 0 bases, the J end lost 8 bases, and 24 bases lay between the germline ends. The CDR3 is CASSLGSPASPDEDEQFF. CDR3 DNA: TGCGCCAGCAGCTTGGGCTCACCGGCATCCCCCGATGAGGATGAGCAGTTCTTC.

This clone turned up a few times. The chain is built from TRBV2 and TRBJ2-2; 10 nucleotides agree with TRBD2. CDR1 and CDR2 from the germline V gene are SNHLY and FYNNEI. V lost 3 bases and J lost 5; bases outside the gene matches: 3. This CDR3 is 15 amino acids long. CDR3 coding DNA: TGTGCCAGCAGTGATAAGCGGGAGGGAACCGGGGAGCTGTTTTTT. Amino acid sequence: CASSDKREGTGELFF.

V is TRBV9 and J is TRBJ2-3, with D maybe TRBD2 (5 bases). Deletions cut 4 bases from V and 2 bases from J, with 17 bases between. The CDR3 runs to 16 residues. Germline V lookup: CDR1 SGDLS, CDR2 YYNGEE. DNA of the CDR3: TGTGCCAGCAGCTCATCCCCGGCGGGCAACACAGATACGCAGTATTTT. Translated: CASSSSPAGNTDTQYF.

This clone was seen a handful of times. The chain links TRBV6-1 to TRBJ2-7, with 7 bases matching TRBD2. CDR3 length: 13 residues. From germline, CDR1 is MNHNS and CDR2 SASEGT. V gave up 8 bases and J gave up 1 base; unmatched junction bases: 5. CDR3 in DNA: TGTGCCAGCTCAGCTAGCGGTTCCTACGAGCAGTACTTC. It specifies CASSASGSYEQYF.

DNA of the CDR3: TGTGCCAGCAGCCCGTGGACAGGAGGAGGCTATGGCTACACCTTC. Its translation is CASSPWTGGGYGYTF. The chain uses TRBV5-4 and TRBJ1-2, with TRBD1 identical over 7 bases. V trimming: 4 bases; J trimming: 4 bases; junction bases outside the gene matches: 10. This CDR3 region has 15 residues. Germline lookup yields CDR1 SGHNT and CDR2 YYREEE (reference sequence).

J is TRBJ2-2 and V is TRBV29-1, with TRBD1 as a possible D gene (5 bases). Trimming left V 5 bases short and J 4 bases short, with 11 bases between. This CDR3 comprises 13 residues. CDR1 is SQVTM, CDR2 ANQGSEA, per germline. CDR3 in amino acids: CSVRIRATGELFF. The CDR3 DNA sequence: TGCAGCGTTCGTATCAGGGCCACCGGGGAGCTGTTTTTT.

The rearrangement uses TRBV19 and TRBJ2-3; D unclear. V lost 1 base and J 0 bases, leaving 8 bases between the germline ends. The CDR3 is 15 residues long. CDR1 is LNHDA and CDR2 is SQIVND in the germline V gene (reference sequence). The CDR3 bases are TGTGCCAGTAGTATAGGCGGAGTTAGCACAGATACGCAGTATTTT. Translated, it gives CASSIGGVSTDTQYF.

The gene calls are TRBV7-9 and TRBJ2-1; D call uncertain. CDR1 and CDR2 from the germline V gene are SEHNR and FQNEAQ (reference sequence). Trimming cost V 0 bases and J 4 bases, with 10 bases left between them. The CDR3 contains 15 residues. This CDR3 is CASSLATAEYNEQFF. The CDR3 DNA reads TGTGCCAGCAGCTTAGCGACGGCGGAGTACAATGAGCAGTTCTTC.

The CDR3 is CASSQSNRGEWTDTQYF. The CDR3 nucleotides read TGCGCCAGCAGTCAATCGAATCGGGGGGAATGGACAGATACGCAGTATTTT. J is TRBJ2-3 and V is TRBV23-1; 7 nucleotides align to TRBD2. TRBV23-1 is filed as an ORF, its function uncertain. V was pared by 0 bases and J by 3 bases, with 9 bases of the junction left unmatched. The CDR3 extends over 17 amino acids.